This entry describes one TCR beta chain. No cognate antigen has been identified for it. No much larger clonotype is one base removed from it; base qualities were not supplied. Including cysteine and phenylalanine, the CDR3 has 12 amino acids. CDR3 DNA is the only sequence kept; it has 36 bases, read in frame from the first base. Trimming takes 10 bases off V and 2 bases off J; junction bases not matched to a gene: 4. The germline V gene (reference sequence) gives CDR1 as MNHEY and CDR2 as SMNVEV. The data belong to a study of liver allograft versus peripheral blood T cells (dated by TCRdb to the early 2020s). Some background on the complete study: The study compared the T cell receptor repertoires present in transplanted livers with the repertoires present in the peripheral blood of liver transplant recipients.

The sequencer listed for this sample is Illumina MiSeq. Clones were called with MiXCR by TCRdb after fastp trimmed the public reads at Q25, and only in-frame beta chains were retained. CDR3 protein sequences are deduplicated, and each keeps its most common genes and DNA. For this sample there are about 1,100 distinct CDR3 sequences; around 19% appear just once. 77% of the sample goes to the ten largest clones. Overall study results and their limits: T cell receptor repertoires inside liver allografts were reported to be different from the repertoires detected in peripheral blood.

This receptor was obtained from a human patient who had a liver transplant. Some T cells may originate with the graft donor following a transplant. This sequence uses TRBV27 and TRBJ1-2; 7 nucleotides in the junction match TRBD1. The nucleotide sequence is given as TGTGCCACGACAGGGAGCAACTATGGCTACACCTTC. It specifies CATTGSNYGYTF.